Sequencing of this TCR beta chain was carried out in a study of beta chain features in type 1 diabetes. A note on this clone: Its antigen is not known. This same CDR3 is encoded by further DNA sequences in the sample.

Since all of the isolated RNA was reverse transcribed, expressed TCRB transcripts were what got sequenced. Profiled with immunoSEQ multiplex PCR; TCRdb holds only in-frame clones, not every one. The repertoire holds roughly 400,000 clones, with 8% to 10% as singletons. Staining for CD45RO/CCR7/CD25/CD127/CD95/CD27 allowed sorting of CD4+ naive, central memory, regulatory and stem cell-like memory cells. Germline CDR1 SGHRS, CDR2 YFSETQ. Between the trimmed V and J ends, which lost 5 bases and 2 bases, there was a span of 10 bases. The CDR3 length is 14 residues. Study-level points and caveats: Type 1 diabetes patients had TCRB CDR3s that were shorter (moderately but significantly so) in all four CD4+ subsets. Equally in patients and controls, shorter templates might have been favored by PCR.

Sequenced sample: central memory CD4+ T cells from blood. The clonotype originates from a young man with type 1 diabetes. This chain uses TRBV5-1 with TRBJ2-2; no clear D. The CDR3 loop is CASSPGLNTGELFF. CDR3 DNA: TGCGCCAGCAGTCCGGGTCTTAACACCGGGGAGCTGTTTTTT.